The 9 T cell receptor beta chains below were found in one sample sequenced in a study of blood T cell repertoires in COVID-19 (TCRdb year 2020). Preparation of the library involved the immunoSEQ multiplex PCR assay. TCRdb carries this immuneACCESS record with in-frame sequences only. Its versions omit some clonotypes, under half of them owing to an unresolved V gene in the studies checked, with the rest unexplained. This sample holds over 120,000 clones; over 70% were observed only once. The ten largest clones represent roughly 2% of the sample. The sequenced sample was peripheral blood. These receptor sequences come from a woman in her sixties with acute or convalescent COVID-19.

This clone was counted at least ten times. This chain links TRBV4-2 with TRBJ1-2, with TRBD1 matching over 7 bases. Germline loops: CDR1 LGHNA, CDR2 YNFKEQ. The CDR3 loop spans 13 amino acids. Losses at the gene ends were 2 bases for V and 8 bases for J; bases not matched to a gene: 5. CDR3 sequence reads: CASSQLGGAGYTF. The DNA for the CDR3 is TGTGCCAGCAGCCAACTAGGGGGCGCGGGCTACACCTTC.

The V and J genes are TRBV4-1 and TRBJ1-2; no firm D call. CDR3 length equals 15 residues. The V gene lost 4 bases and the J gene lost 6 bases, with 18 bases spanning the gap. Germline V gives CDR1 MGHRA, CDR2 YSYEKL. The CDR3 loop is CASSPNELRYDGYTF. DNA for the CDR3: TGCGCCAGCAGCCCCAACGAACTCCGGTATGATGGCTACACCTTC.

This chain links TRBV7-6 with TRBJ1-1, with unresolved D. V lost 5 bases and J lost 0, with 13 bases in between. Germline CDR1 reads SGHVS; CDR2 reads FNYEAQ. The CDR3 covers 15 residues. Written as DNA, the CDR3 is TGTGCCAGCAGCGTTCGGGGAGGCATGAACACTGAAGCTTTCTTT. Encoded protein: CASSVRGGMNTEAFF.

The CDR3 DNA sequence: TGTGCCAGCAGCCCCGTGGGACTAGCGGCAGCCAACACAGATACGCAGTATTTT. Protein: CASSPVGLAAANTDTQYF. The chain carries TRBV7-3 and TRBJ2-3; 11 bases agree with TRBD2. The ends lost 5 bases at V and 2 bases at J; junction bases unmatched: 12. This CDR3 is built from 18 residues. Germline V CDR1 and CDR2: SGHTA, FQGTGA.

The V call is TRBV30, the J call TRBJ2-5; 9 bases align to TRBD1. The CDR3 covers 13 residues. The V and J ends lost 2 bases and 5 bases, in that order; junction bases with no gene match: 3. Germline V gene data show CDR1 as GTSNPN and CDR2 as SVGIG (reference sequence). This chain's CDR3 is CAWSLDRGETQYF. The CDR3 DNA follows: TGTGCCTGGAGTCTCGACAGGGGGGAGACCCAGTACTTC.

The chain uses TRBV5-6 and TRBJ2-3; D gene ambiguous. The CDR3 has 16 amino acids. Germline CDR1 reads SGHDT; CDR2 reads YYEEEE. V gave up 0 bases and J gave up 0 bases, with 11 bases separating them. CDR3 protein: CASSLEMRSSTDTQYF. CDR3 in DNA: TGTGCCAGCAGCTTGGAAATGCGATCCAGCACAGATACGCAGTATTTT. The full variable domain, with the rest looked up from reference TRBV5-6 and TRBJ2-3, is DAGVTQSPTHLIKTRGQQVTLRCSPKSGHDTVSWYQQALGQGPQFIFQYYEEEERQRGNFPDRFSGHQFPNYSSELNVNALLLGDSALYLCASSLEMRSSTDTQYFGPGTRLTVL.

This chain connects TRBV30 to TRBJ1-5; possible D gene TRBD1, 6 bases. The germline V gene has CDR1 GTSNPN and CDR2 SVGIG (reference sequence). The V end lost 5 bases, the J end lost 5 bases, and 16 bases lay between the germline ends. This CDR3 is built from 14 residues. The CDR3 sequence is CAWGNRALDQPQHF. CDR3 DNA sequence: TGTGCCTGGGGGAACAGGGCTCTTGATCAGCCCCAGCATTTT. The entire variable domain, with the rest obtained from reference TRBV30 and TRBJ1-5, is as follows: SQTIHQWPATLVQPVGSPLSLECTVEGTSNPNLYWYRQAAGRGLQLLFYSVGIGQISSEVPQNLSASRPQDRQFILSSKKLLLSDSGFYLCAWGNRALDQPQHFGDGTRLSIL.

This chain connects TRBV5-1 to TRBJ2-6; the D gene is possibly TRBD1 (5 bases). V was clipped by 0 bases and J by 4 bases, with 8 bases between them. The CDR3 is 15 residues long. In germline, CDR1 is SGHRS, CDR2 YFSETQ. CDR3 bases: TGCGCCAGCAGCTTGGAGGGGCTCGGGGCCAACGTCCTGACTTTC. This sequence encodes CASSLEGLGANVLTF.

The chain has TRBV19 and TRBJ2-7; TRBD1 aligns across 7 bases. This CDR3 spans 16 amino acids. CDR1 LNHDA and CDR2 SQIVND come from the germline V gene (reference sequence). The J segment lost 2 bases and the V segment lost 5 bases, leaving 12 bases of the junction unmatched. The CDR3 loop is CASSPRGTENAYEQYF. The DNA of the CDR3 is TGTGCCAGTAGTCCCCGAGGGACAGAAAACGCCTACGAGCAGTACTTC.